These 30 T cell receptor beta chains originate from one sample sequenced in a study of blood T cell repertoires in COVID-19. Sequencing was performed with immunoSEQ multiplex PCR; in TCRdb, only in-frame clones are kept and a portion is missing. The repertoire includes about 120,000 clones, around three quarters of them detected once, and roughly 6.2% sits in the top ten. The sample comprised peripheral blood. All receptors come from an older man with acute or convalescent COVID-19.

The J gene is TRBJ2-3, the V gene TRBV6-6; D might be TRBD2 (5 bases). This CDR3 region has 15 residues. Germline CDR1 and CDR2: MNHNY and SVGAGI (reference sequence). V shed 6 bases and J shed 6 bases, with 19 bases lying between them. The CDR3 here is CASRYRLDSVDTQYF. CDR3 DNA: TGTGCCAGCAGATACCGGCTCGATAGCGTGGATACGCAGTATTTT.

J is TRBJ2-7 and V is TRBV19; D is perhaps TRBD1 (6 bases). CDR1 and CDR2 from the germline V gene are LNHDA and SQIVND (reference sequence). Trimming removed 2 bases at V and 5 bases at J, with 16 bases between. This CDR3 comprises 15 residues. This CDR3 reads CASSIQLGQGDEQYF. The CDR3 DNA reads TGTGCCAGTAGTATACAGTTGGGACAAGGCGACGAGCAGTACTTC.

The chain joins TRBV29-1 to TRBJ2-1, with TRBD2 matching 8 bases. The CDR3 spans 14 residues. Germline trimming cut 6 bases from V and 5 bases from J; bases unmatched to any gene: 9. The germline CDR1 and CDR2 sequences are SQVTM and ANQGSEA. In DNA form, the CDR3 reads TGCAGCGTCCGGCGGGAGGCCCTTGACAATGAGCAGTTCTTC. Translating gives CSVRREALDNEQFF.

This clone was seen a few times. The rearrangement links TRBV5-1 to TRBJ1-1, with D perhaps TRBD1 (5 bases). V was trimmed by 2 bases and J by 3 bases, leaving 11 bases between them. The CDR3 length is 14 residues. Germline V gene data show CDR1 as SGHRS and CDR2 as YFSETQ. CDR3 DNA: TGCGCCAGCAGCTTAACGGGGGAGTACACTGAAGCTTTCTTT. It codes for CASSLTGEYTEAFF.

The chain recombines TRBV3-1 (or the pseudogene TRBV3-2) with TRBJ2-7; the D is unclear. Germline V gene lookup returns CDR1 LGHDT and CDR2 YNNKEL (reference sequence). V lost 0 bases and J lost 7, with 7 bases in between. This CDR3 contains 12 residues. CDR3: CASSQDIREQYF. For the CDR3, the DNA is TGTGCCAGCAGCCAAGATATTCGGGAGCAGTACTTC.

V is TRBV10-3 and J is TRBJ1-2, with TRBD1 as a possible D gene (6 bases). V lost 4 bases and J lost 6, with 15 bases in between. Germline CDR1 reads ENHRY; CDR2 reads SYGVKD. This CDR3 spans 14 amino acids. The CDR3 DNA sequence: TGTGCCATCAGTGTCGGGACAACTGTAAATGGCTACACCTTC. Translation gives CAISVGTTVNGYTF.

In nucleotides, the CDR3 is TGTGCCAGCAGCCTGTCGACAGGGTCCTATGGCTACACCTTC. Its translation: CASSLSTGSYGYTF. The chain recombines TRBV7-2 with TRBJ1-2, with 7 positions matching TRBD1. CDR3 size: 14 residues. Germline CDR1 SGHTA, CDR2 FQGNSA. The V segment lost 5 bases and the J segment 4 bases; nucleotides outside the gene matches: 7.

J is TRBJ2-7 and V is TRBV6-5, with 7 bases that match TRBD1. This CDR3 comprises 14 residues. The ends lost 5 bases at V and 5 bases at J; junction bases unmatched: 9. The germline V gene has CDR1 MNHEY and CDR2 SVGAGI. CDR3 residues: CASSPRQGSDEQYF. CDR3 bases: TGTGCCAGCAGTCCCCGACAGGGCTCGGACGAGCAGTACTTC.

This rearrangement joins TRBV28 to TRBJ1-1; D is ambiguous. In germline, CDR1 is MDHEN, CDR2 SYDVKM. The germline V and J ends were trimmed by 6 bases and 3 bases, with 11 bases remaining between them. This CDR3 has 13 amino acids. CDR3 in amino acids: CASRTGWDTEAFF. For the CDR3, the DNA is TGTGCCAGCAGAACCGGGTGGGACACTGAAGCTTTCTTT.

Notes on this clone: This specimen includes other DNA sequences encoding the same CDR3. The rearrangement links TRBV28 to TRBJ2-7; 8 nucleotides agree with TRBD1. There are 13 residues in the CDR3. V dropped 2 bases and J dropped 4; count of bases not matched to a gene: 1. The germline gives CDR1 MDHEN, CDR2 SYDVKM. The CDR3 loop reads CASSLTGGYEQYF. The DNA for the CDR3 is TGTGCCAGCAGTTTAACAGGGGGTTACGAGCAGTACTTC. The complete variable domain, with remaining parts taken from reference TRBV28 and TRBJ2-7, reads DVKVTQSSRYLVKRTGEKVFLECVQDMDHENMFWYRQDPGLGLRLIYFSYDVKMKEKGDIPEGYSVSREKKERFSLILESASTNQTSMYLCASSLTGGYEQYFGPGTRLTVT.

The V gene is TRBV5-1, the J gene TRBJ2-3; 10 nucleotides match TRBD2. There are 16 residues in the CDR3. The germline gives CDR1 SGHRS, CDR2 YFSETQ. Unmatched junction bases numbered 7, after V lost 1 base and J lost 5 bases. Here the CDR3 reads CASSLSLAGAEDTQYF. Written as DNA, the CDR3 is TGCGCCAGCAGCTTGTCGCTAGCGGGAGCAGAAGATACGCAGTATTTT.

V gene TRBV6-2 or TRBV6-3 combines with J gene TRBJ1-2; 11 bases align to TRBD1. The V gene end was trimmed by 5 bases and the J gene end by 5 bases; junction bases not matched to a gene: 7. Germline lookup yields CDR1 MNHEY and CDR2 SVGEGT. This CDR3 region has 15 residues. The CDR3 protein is CASSKGTGGVYGYTF. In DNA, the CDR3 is TGTGCCAGCAGTAAGGGGACAGGGGGAGTTTATGGCTACACCTTC.

This CDR3 reads CASSSAGRETETQYF. In DNA form, the CDR3 reads TGTGCCAGCAGCTCCGCGGGGCGGGAGACTGAGACCCAGTACTTC. The genes are TRBV5-5 and TRBJ2-5; 7 bases are a match to TRBD2. This CDR3 region has 15 residues. V trimming: 3 bases; J trimming: 5 bases; junction bases outside the gene matches: 10. Germline loops: CDR1 SGHKS, CDR2 YYEKEE (reference sequence).

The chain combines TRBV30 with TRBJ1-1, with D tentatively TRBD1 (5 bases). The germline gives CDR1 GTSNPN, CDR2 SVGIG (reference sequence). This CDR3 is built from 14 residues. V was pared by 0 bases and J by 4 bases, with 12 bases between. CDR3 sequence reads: CAWSVGATGTEAFF. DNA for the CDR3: TGTGCCTGGAGTGTTGGGGCCACCGGCACTGAAGCTTTCTTT. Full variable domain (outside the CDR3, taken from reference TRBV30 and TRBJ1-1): SQTIHQWPATLVQPVGSPLSLECTVEGTSNPNLYWYRQAAGRGLQLLFYSVGIGQISSEVPQNLSASRPQDRQFILSSKKLLLSDSGFYLCAWSVGATGTEAFFGQGTRLTVV.

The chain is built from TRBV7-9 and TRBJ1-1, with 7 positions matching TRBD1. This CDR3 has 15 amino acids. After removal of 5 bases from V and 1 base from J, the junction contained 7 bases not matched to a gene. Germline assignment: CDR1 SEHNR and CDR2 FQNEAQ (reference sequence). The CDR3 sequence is CASSPTYRGNTEAFF. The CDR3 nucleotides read TGTGCCAGCAGCCCTACATACAGGGGGAACACTGAAGCTTTCTTT.

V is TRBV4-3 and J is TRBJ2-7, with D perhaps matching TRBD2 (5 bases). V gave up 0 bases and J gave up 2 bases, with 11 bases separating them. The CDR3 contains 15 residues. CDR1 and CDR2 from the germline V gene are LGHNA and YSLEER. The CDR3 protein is CASSQDRVSAYEQYF. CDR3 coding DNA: TGCGCCAGCAGCCAAGATCGGGTTAGCGCCTACGAGCAGTACTTC.

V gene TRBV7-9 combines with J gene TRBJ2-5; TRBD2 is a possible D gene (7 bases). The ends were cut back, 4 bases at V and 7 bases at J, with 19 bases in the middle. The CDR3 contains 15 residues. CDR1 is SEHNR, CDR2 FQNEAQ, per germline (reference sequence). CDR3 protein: CASSSRGGLDWTQYF. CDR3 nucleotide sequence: TGTGCCAGCAGCTCCAGGGGAGGGTTGGATTGGACCCAGTACTTC.

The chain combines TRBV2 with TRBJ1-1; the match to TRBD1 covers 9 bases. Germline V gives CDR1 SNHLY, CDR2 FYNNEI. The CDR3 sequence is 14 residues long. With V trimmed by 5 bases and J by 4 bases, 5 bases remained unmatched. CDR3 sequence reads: CASSLETGGTEAFF. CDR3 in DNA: TGTGCCAGCAGTCTAGAGACAGGGGGCACTGAAGCTTTCTTT.

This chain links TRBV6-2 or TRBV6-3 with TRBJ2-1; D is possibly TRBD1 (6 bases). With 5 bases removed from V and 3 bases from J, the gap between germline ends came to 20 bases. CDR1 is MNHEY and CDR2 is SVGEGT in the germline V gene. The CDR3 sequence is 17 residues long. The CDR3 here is CASSPRVSGTSYNEQFF. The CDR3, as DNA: TGTGCCAGCAGTCCCCGAGTCTCAGGGACAAGCTACAATGAGCAGTTCTTC.

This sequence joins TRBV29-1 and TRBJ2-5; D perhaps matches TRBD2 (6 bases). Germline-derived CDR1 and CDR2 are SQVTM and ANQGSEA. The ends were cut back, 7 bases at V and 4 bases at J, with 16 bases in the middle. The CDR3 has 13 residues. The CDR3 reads CSASPLGGETQYF. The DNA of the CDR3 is TGCAGCGCAAGTCCCTTGGGGGGAGAGACCCAGTACTTC.

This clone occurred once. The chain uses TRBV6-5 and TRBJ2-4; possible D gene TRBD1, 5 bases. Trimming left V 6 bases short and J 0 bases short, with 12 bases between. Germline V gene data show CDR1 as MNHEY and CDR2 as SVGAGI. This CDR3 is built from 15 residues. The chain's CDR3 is CASSSGQLAKNIQYF. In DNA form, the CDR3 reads TGTGCCAGCAGCTCCGGACAACTAGCCAAAAACATTCAGTACTTC.

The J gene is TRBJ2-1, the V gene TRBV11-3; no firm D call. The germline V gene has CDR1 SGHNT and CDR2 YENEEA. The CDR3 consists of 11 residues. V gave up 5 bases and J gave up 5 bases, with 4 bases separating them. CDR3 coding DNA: TGTGCCAGCAGCACAAACAATGAGCAGTTCTTC. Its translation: CASSTNNEQFF.

The CDR3 sequence is CASSLALKERALGGDTQYF. The CDR3 DNA follows: TGCGCCAGCAGCTTGGCCCTGAAGGAACGAGCCCTAGGTGGAGATACGCAGTATTTT. This chain joins TRBV5-1 and TRBJ2-3, with D unresolved. Germline V CDR1 and CDR2: SGHRS, YFSETQ. CDR3 length: 19 amino acids. Trimming took 0 bases from V and 5 from J, leaving 25 bases between them. The full variable domain, completed using reference TRBV5-1 and TRBJ2-3, is KAGVTQTPRYLIKTRGQQVTLSCSPISGHRSVSWYQQTPGQGLQFLFEYFSETQRNKGNFPGRFSGRQFSNSRSEMNVSTLELGDSALYLCASSLALKERALGGDTQYFGPGTRLTVL.

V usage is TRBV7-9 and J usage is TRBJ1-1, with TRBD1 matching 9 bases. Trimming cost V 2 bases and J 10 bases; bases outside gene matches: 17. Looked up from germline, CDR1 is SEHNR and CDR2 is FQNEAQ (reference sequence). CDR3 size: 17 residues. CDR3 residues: CASSLLSQAHRGPPAFF. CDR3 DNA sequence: TGTGCCAGCAGCTTATTATCCCAGGCGCACAGGGGGCCCCCAGCTTTCTTT.

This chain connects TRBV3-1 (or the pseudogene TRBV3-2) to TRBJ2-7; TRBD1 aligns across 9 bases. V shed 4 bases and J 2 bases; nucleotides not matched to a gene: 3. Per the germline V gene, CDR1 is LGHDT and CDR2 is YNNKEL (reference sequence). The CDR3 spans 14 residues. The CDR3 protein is CASSLGTGPYEQYF. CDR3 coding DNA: TGTGCCAGCAGCCTGGGGACAGGGCCCTACGAGCAGTACTTC.

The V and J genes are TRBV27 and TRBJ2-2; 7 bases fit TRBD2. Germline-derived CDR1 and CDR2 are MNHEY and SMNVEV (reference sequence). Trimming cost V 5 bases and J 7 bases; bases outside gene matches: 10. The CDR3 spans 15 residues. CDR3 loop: CASSLAAYPNGELFF. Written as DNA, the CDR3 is TGTGCCAGCAGTCTAGCGGCCTACCCGAACGGGGAGCTGTTTTTT.

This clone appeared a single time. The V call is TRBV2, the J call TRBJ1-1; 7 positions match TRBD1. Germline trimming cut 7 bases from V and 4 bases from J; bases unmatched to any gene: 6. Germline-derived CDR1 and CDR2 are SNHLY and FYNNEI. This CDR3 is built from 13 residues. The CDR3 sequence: CASNLQGGTEAFF. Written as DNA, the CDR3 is TGTGCCAGCAATCTTCAGGGGGGCACTGAAGCTTTCTTT.

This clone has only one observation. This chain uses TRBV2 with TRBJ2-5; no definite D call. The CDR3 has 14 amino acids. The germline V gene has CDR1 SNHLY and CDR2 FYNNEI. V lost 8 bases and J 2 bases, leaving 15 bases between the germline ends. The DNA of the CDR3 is TGTGCCAGCCGCGAACGGGTCATTCAAGAGACCCAGTACTTC. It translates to CASRERVIQETQYF. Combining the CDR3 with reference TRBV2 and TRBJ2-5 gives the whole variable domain EPEVTQTPSHQVTQMGQEVILRCVPISNHLYFYWYRQILGQKVEFLVSFYNNEISEKSEIFDDQFSVERPDGSNFTLKIRSTKLEDSAMYFCASRERVIQETQYFGPGTRLLVL.

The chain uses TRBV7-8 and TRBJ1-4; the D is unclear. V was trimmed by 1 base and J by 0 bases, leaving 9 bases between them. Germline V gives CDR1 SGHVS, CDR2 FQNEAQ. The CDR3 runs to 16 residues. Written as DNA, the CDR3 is TGTGCCAGCAGCTTAGAGCTCGGGGCAACTAATGAAAAACTGTTTTTT. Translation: CASSLELGATNEKLFF.

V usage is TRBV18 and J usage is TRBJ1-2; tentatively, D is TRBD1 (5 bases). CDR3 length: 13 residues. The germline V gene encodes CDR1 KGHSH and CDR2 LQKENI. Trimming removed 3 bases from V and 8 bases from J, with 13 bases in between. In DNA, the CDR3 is TGTGCCAGCTCACCGTTTTCAGGGCAGGGCTACACCTTC. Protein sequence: CASSPFSGQGYTF.